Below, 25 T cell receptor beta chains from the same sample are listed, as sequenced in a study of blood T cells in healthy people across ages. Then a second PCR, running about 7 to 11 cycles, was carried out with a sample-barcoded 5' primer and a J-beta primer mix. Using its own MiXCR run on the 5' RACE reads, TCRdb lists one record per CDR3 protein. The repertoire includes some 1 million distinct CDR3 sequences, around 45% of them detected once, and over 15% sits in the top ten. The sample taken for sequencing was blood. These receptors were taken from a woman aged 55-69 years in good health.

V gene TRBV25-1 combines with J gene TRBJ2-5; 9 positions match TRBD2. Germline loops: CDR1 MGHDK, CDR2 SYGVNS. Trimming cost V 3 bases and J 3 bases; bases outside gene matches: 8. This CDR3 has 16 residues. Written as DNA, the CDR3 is TGTGCCAGCAGTGAGGCGGGGGGGCTGGAGGAAGAGACCCAGTACTTC. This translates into CASSEAGGLEEETQYF.

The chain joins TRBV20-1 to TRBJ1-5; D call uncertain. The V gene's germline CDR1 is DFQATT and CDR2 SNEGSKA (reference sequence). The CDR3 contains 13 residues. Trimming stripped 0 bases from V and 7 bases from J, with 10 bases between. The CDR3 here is CSARERGGQPQHF. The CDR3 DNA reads TGCAGTGCTAGAGAACGGGGAGGGCAGCCCCAGCATTTT.

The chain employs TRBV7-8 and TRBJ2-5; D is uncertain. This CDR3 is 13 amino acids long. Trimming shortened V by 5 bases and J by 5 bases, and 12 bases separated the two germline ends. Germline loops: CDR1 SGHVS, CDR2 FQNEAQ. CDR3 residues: CASSPRFPETQYF. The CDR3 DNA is TGTGCCAGCAGCCCAAGGTTCCCGGAGACCCAGTACTTC.

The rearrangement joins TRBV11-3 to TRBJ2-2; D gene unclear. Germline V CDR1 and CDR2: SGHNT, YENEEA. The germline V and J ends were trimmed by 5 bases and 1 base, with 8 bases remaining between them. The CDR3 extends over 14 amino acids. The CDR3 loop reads CASSQRWNTGELFF. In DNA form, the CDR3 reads TGTGCCAGCAGCCAGAGGTGGAACACCGGGGAGCTGTTTTTT.

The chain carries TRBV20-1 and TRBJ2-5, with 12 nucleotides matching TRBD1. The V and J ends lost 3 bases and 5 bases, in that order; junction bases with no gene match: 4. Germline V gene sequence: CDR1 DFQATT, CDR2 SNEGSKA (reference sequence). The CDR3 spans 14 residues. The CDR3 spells CSARKGTGGETQYF. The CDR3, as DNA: TGCAGTGCTAGGAAGGGGACAGGGGGCGAGACCCAGTACTTC.

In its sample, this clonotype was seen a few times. DNA for the CDR3: TGTGCCAGCTGGGCAGGACAGGTTAAAAACATTCAGTACTTC. It specifies CASWAGQVKNIQYF. The V and J genes are TRBV6-1 and TRBJ2-4, with 7 bases identical to TRBD1. Per germline, CDR1 MNHNS and CDR2 SASEGT. The CDR3 is 14 residues long. With 8 bases clipped from V and 4 bases from J, the junction kept 8 bases outside the gene matches.

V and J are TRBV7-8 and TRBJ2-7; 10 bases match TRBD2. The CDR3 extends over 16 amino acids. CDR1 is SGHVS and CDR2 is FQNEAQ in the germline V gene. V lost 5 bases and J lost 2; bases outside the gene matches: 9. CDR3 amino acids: CASSLTSLAGAYEQYF. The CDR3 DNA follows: TGTGCCAGCAGCCTGACGTCTCTAGCGGGGGCCTACGAGCAGTACTTC.

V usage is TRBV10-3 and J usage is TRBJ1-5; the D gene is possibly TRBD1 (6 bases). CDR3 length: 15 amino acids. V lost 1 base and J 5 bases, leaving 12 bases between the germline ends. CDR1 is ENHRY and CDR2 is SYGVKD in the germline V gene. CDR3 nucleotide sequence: TGTGCCATCAGTGAGTTTCAGGGGATGGATCAGCCCCAGCATTTT. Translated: CAISEFQGMDQPQHF.

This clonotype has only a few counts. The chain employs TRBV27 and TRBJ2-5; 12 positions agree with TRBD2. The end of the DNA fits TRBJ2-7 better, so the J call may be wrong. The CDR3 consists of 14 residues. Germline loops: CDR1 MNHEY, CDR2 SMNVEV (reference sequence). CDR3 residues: CASRGLAGLHEQYF. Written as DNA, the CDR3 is TGTGCCAGCAGGGGACTAGCGGGTTTACACGAGCAGTACTTC.

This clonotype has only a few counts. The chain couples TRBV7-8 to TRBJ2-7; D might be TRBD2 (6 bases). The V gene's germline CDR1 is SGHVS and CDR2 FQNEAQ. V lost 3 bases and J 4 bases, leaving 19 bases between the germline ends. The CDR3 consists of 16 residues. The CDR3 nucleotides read TGTGCCAGCAGCTTGTGGGGAGGAGGGCTGAGTTACGAGCAGTACTTC. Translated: CASSLWGGGLSYEQYF.

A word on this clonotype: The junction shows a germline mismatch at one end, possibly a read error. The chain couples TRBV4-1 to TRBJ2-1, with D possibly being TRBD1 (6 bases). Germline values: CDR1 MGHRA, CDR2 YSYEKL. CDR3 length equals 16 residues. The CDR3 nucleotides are TGCGCCGGCAGCCAACGGCAGGGGAGCTCCTACAATGAGCAGTTCTTC. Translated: CAGSQRQGSSYNEQFF.

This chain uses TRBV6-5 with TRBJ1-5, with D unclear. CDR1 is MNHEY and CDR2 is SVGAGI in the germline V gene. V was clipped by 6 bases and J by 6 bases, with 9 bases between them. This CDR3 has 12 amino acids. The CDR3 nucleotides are TGTGCCAGCAGCGATCGGACTCAGCCCCAGCATTTT. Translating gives CASSDRTQPQHF.

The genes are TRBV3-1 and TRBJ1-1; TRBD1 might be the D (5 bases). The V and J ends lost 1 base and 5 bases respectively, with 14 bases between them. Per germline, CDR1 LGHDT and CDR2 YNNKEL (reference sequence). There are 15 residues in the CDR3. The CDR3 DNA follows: TGTGCCAGCAGCCAAGCGGGAGGGGCGCGAACTGAAGCTTTCTTT. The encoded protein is CASSQAGGARTEAFF.

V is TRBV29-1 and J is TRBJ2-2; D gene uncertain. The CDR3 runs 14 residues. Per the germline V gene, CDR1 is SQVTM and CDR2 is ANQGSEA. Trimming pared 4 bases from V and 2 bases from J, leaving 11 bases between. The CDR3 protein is CSVAANVNTGELFF. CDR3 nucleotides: TGCAGCGTTGCAGCTAATGTCAACACCGGGGAGCTGTTTTTT.

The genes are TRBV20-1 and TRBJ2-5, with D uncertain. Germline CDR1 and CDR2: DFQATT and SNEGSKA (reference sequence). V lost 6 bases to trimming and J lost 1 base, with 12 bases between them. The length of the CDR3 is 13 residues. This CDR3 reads CSARQQFQETQYF. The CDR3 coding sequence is TGCAGTGCGCGTCAGCAGTTCCAAGAGACCCAGTACTTC.

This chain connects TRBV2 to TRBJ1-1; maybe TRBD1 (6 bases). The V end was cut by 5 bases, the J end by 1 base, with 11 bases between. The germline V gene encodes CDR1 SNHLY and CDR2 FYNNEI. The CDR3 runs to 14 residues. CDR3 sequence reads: CASSRGGANTEAFF. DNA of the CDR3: TGTGCCAGCAGTCGGGGGGGGGCGAACACTGAAGCTTTCTTT.

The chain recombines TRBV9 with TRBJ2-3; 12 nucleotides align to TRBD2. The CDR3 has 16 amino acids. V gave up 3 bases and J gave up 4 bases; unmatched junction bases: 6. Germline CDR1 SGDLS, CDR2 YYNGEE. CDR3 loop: CASSARLAGAADTQYF. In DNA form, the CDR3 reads TGTGCCAGCAGCGCGAGACTAGCGGGAGCTGCAGATACGCAGTATTTT.

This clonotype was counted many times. DNA for the CDR3: TGTGCCAGCAGCTTGACAGCCGGCTACGAGCAGTACTTC. This translates into CASSLTAGYEQYF. The V gene is TRBV11-2, the J gene TRBJ2-7; TRBD1 is a possible D gene (5 bases). The CDR3 covers 13 residues. Trimming removed 3 bases from V and 3 bases from J, with 9 bases in between. CDR1 is SGHAT, CDR2 FQNNGV, per germline. Combining the CDR3 with reference TRBV11-2 and TRBJ2-7 gives the whole variable domain EAGVAQSPRYKIIEKRQSVAFWCNPISGHATLYWYQQILGQGPKLLIQFQNNGVVDDSQLPKDRFSAERLKGVDSTLKIQPAKLEDSAVYLCASSLTAGYEQYFGPGTRLTVT.

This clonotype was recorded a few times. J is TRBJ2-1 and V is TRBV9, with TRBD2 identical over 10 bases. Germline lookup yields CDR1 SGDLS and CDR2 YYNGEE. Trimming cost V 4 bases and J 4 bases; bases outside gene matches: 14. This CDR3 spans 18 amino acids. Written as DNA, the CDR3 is TGTGCCAGCAGCCCGGGAAGGGAAGCGGGAGGGACATACAATGAGCAGTTCTTC. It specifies CASSPGREAGGTYNEQFF.

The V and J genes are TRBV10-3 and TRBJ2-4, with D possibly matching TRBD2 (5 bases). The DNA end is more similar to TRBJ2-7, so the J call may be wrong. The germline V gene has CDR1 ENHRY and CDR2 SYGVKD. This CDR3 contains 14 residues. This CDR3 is CAISDSGPLPEQYF. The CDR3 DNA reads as TGTGCCATCAGTGACAGCGGCCCCCTTCCCGAGCAGTACTTC.

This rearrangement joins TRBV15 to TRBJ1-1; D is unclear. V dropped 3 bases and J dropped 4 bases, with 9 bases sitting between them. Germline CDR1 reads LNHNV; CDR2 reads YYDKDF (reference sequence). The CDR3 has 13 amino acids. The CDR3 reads CATSRAHSTEAFF. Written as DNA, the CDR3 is TGTGCCACCAGCAGGGCCCATAGCACTGAAGCTTTCTTT.

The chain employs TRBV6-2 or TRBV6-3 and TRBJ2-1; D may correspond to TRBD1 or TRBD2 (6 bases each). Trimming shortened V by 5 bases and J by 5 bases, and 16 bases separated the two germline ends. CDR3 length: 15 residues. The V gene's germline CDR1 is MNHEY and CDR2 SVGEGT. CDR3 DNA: TGTGCCAGCAGTACCGCTGGGGGCGGGGACAATGAGCAGTTCTTC. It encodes CASSTAGGGDNEQFF.

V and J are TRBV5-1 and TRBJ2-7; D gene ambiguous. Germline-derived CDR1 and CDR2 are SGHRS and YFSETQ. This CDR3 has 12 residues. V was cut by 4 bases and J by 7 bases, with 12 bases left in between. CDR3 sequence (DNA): TGCGCCAGCAGCCTGACCTCGTGGGAGCAGTACTTC. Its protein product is CASSLTSWEQYF.

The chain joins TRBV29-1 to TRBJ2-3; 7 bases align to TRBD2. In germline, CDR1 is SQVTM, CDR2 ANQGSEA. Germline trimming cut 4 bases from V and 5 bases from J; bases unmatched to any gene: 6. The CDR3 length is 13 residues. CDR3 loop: CSVGEGGQDTQYF. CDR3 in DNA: TGCAGCGTTGGGGAGGGAGGGCAAGATACGCAGTATTTT.

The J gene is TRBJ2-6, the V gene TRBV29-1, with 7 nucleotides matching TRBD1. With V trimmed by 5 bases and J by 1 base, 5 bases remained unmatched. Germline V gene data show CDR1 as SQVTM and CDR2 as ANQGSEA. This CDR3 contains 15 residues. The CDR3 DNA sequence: TGCAGCGTTAGGGACAGCATATCTGGGGCCAACGTCCTGACTTTC. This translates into CSVRDSISGANVLTF. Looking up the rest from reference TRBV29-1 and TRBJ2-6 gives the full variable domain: SAVISQKPSRDICQRGTSLTIQCQVDSQVTMMFWYRQQPGQSLTLIATANQGSEATYESGFVIDKFPISRPNLTFSTLTVSNMSPEDSSIYLCSVRDSISGANVLTFGAGSRLTVL.